Listed here are 24 T cell receptor beta chains from one sample, sequenced in a study of blood T cell repertoires in COVID-19. Profiled with immunoSEQ multiplex PCR; TCRdb holds only in-frame clones, not every one. The data hold around 130,000 clones, with less than 85% observed a single time. Sequencing was carried out using PBMCs or T cells enriched from blood (not recorded which). These receptor sequences come from a young woman who had been exposed to COVID-19.

The CDR3 bases are TGTGCCAGTAGTATAAGACAGGGGAGGCAGCCCCAGCATTTT. Residues: CASSIRQGRQPQHF. The chain is built from TRBV19 and TRBJ1-5; 8 bases map to TRBD1. Per germline, CDR1 LNHDA and CDR2 SQIVND (reference sequence). Trimming took 2 bases from V and 7 from J; bases not matched to a gene: 4. The CDR3 has 14 amino acids.

The chain links TRBV6-1 to TRBJ2-7, with 8 bases matching TRBD2. The CDR3 contains 14 residues. Germline lookup yields CDR1 MNHNS and CDR2 SASEGT. Unmatched junction bases numbered 4, after V lost 2 bases and J lost 4 bases. The DNA of the CDR3 is TGTGCCAGCAGTGAACGGGAGGGGTGGTACGAGCAGTACTTC. This encodes CASSEREGWYEQYF.

This chain connects TRBV5-1 to TRBJ2-6, with D perhaps matching TRBD1 (6 bases). V lost 6 bases and J 4 bases, leaving 11 bases between the germline ends. The germline V gene encodes CDR1 SGHRS and CDR2 YFSETQ. The CDR3 contains 14 residues. As DNA, the CDR3 is TGCGCCAGCATGACAGGTTCAGGGGCCAACGTCCTGACTTTC. Its protein is CASMTGSGANVLTF.

This clone was picked up one time. This rearrangement joins TRBV20-1 to TRBJ2-4; D is possibly TRBD1 (5 bases). The V and J ends lost 3 bases and 2 bases respectively, with 11 bases between them. Germline-derived CDR1 and CDR2 are DFQATT and SNEGSKA (reference sequence). This CDR3 spans 14 amino acids. The chain's CDR3 is CSASPGLSKNIQYF. The CDR3 nucleotides are TGCAGTGCTAGTCCAGGGCTATCCAAAAACATTCAGTACTTC.

V and J are TRBV27 and TRBJ2-1; 11 bases align to TRBD1. CDR1 MNHEY and CDR2 SMNVEV come from the germline V gene (reference sequence). Trimming took 7 bases from V and 5 from J; bases not matched to a gene: 16. The CDR3 length is 18 residues. CDR3 nucleotide sequence: TGTGCCAGCACCTTATTATGGACAGGGGGCCCGAGAAACAATGAGCAGTTCTTC. The encoded protein is CASTLLWTGGPRNNEQFF.

A single count supports this clone. This sequence joins TRBV12-5 and TRBJ1-4; 8 bases line up with TRBD1. The V gene's germline CDR1 is LGHNT and CDR2 FRNRAP. Losses at the gene ends were 6 bases for V and 7 bases for J; bases not matched to a gene: 7. This CDR3 comprises 14 residues. Here the CDR3 DNA reads TGTGCTAGTGGGCCAAGGACAGGGTCTGAAAAACTGTTTTTT. It translates to CASGPRTGSEKLFF.

The V and J genes are TRBV2 and TRBJ2-7, with 8 bases aligning to TRBD1. J gave up 11 bases and V 5 bases, and 5 bases lay outside the gene matches. Germline lookup yields CDR1 SNHLY and CDR2 FYNNEI. The CDR3 loop spans 11 amino acids. CDR3 amino acids: CASSWTGLEYF. CDR3 bases: TGTGCCAGCAGTTGGACAGGGCTCGAGTACTTC.

The chain has TRBV10-1 and TRBJ1-1; D might be TRBD1 (6 bases). This CDR3 is built from 13 residues. From germline, CDR1 is WNHNN and CDR2 SYGVQD (reference sequence). The ends were cut back, 2 bases at V and 6 bases at J, with 10 bases in the middle. CDR3: CASSEPGAPEAFF. DNA of the CDR3: TGCGCCAGCAGTGAGCCAGGGGCACCTGAAGCTTTCTTT.

J is TRBJ2-1 and V is TRBV7-2; 8 bases match TRBD2. The germline gives CDR1 SGHTA, CDR2 FQGNSA. The CDR3 consists of 14 residues. The V segment lost 4 bases and the J segment 2 bases; nucleotides outside the gene matches: 1. Here the CDR3 DNA reads TGTGCCAGCAGCTGGGGACTAGCCTACAATGAGCAGTTCTTC. Protein sequence: CASSWGLAYNEQFF.

CDR3 sequence (DNA): TGCAGCGTTGCCCCAGGGAACTATGGCTACACCTTC. The encoded protein is CSVAPGNYGYTF. The chain recombines TRBV29-1 with TRBJ1-2, with TRBD1 as a possible D gene (5 bases). Trimming shortened V by 4 bases and J by 2 bases, and 8 bases separated the two germline ends. The V gene's germline CDR1 is SQVTM and CDR2 ANQGSEA. CDR3 length: 12 residues.

This chain joins TRBV7-2 and TRBJ2-2, with TRBD2 matching 12 bases. Trimming removed 1 base from V and 4 bases from J; junction bases left unmatched: 4. The CDR3 extends over 17 amino acids. Germline V gene data show CDR1 as SGHTA and CDR2 as FQGNSA. CDR3 nucleotide sequence: TGTGCCAGCAGCTTAGATCTAGCGGGAGGGGGCACCGGGGAGCTGTTTTTT. Amino acid sequence: CASSLDLAGGGTGELFF.

The chain is built from TRBV4-3 and TRBJ2-2, with TRBD2 identical over 7 bases. Germline V gene data show CDR1 as LGHNA and CDR2 as YSLEER. There are 16 residues in the CDR3. The ends lost 0 bases at V and 5 bases at J; junction bases unmatched: 6. The CDR3 sequence is CASSQDNWGGTGELFF. DNA for the CDR3: TGCGCCAGCAGCCAAGATAACTGGGGGGGTACCGGGGAGCTGTTTTTT.

The J gene is TRBJ1-5, the V gene TRBV28, with no clear D. Germline V CDR1 and CDR2: MDHEN, SYDVKM. V was pared by 3 bases and J by 2 bases, with 14 bases between. This CDR3 spans 16 amino acids. DNA of the CDR3: TGTGCCAGCAGTTTGGGCGAGAGAACGGGCAATCAGCCCCAGCATTTT. Its protein is CASSLGERTGNQPQHF.

The chain recombines TRBV28 with TRBJ2-7; D is undetermined. V lost 5 bases, J lost 1 base, and 12 bases lay in between. The CDR3 contains 14 residues. Germline-derived CDR1 and CDR2 are MDHEN and SYDVKM. CDR3 DNA: TGTGCCAGCAGTGAACGGTTCAAGTCCTACGAGCAGTACTTC. Translating gives CASSERFKSYEQYF. Full variable domain (outside the CDR3, taken from reference TRBV28 and TRBJ2-7): DVKVTQSSRYLVKRTGEKVFLECVQDMDHENMFWYRQDPGLGLRLIYFSYDVKMKEKGDIPEGYSVSREKKERFSLILESASTNQTSMYLCASSERFKSYEQYFGPGTRLTVT.

V and J are TRBV9 and TRBJ2-5; tentatively, D is TRBD2 (6 bases). With 0 bases removed from V and 2 bases from J, the gap between germline ends came to 14 bases. The CDR3 has 16 amino acids. The germline CDR1 and CDR2 sequences are SGDLS and YYNGEE. The CDR3 sequence: CASSVGGSGGQETQYF. The DNA of the CDR3 is TGTGCCAGCAGCGTAGGAGGGAGCGGAGGGCAAGAGACCCAGTACTTC.

Note on this clone: The sample carries other DNA sequences with the same CDR3. V is TRBV9 and J is TRBJ1-1; TRBD1 matches at 7 bases. Germline loops: CDR1 SGDLS, CDR2 YYNGEE. V lost 0 bases and J lost 4; bases outside the gene matches: 3. The CDR3 is 14 amino acids. The DNA of the CDR3 is TGTGCCAGCAGCGTAGCCCCAGGGGGCACTGAAGCTTTCTTT. Amino acids: CASSVAPGGTEAFF.

In its sample, this clone was seen a few times. This chain links TRBV18 with TRBJ1-2, with 7 bases that match TRBD1. CDR1 is KGHSH and CDR2 is LQKENI in the germline V gene. CDR3 length: 13 residues. Germline trimming cut 3 bases from V and 7 bases from J; bases unmatched to any gene: 5. The DNA for the CDR3 is TGTGCCAGCTCACCCGACAGGGATTCTGGCTACACCTTC. Its protein product is CASSPDRDSGYTF.

The chain carries TRBV3-1 (or the pseudogene TRBV3-2) and TRBJ2-7; D unclear. V lost 3 bases to trimming and J lost 9 bases, with 12 bases between them. CDR1 is LGHDT, CDR2 YNNKEL, per germline (reference sequence). This CDR3 comprises 12 residues. CDR3: CASSQRNQGQYF. In DNA form, the CDR3 reads TGTGCCAGCAGCCAGCGGAACCAAGGGCAGTACTTC.

The chain joins TRBV7-8 to TRBJ1-2; TRBD1 is a possible D gene (5 bases). The CDR3 is 15 amino acids. The germline V gene has CDR1 SGHVS and CDR2 FQNEAQ. Trimming shortened V by 5 bases and J by 4 bases, and 17 bases separated the two germline ends. The CDR3 DNA reads TGTGCCAGCAGCCCCTATCCGGGGGTCAGCTATGGCTACACCTTC. Protein: CASSPYPGVSYGYTF. Full variable domain (missing parts from reference TRBV7-8 and TRBJ1-2): GAGVSQSPRYKVAKRGQDVALRCDPISGHVSLFWYQQALGQGPEFLTYFQNEAQLDKSGLPSDRFFAERPEGSVSTLKIQRTQQEDSAVYLCASSPYPGVSYGYTFGSGTRLTVV.

This chain connects TRBV19 to TRBJ2-5, with D maybe TRBD2 (6 bases). Trimming took 1 base from V and 5 from J, leaving 17 bases between them. This CDR3 region has 16 residues. Per the germline V gene, CDR1 is LNHDA and CDR2 is SQIVND (reference sequence). The CDR3 here is CASSIGTGRVPETQYF. For the CDR3, the DNA is TGTGCCAGTAGTATAGGTACCGGGAGAGTTCCGGAGACCCAGTACTTC.

This chain uses TRBV7-7 with TRBJ2-4; 9 positions match TRBD1. From germline, CDR1 is SSHAT and CDR2 FNYEAQ (reference sequence). The CDR3 is 14 amino acids. Trimming cost V 7 bases and J 8 bases; bases outside gene matches: 9. This chain's CDR3 is CASTSGQGMDIQYF. The CDR3 bases are TGTGCCAGCACCTCCGGACAGGGGATGGACATTCAGTACTTC.

The gene calls are TRBV6-5 and TRBJ2-7; tentative D call: TRBD1 (6 bases). CDR1 and CDR2 from the germline V gene are MNHEY and SVGAGI. The CDR3 totals 15 residues. Between the trimmed V and J ends, which lost 0 bases and 2 bases, there was a span of 11 bases. CDR3 in amino acids: CASSYSAGAPYEQYF. CDR3 DNA sequence: TGTGCCAGCAGTTACTCGGCAGGGGCGCCCTACGAGCAGTACTTC.

This rearrangement joins TRBV2 to TRBJ2-2; no firm D call. Per the germline V gene, CDR1 is SNHLY and CDR2 is FYNNEI. The V and J ends lost 4 bases and 0 bases respectively, with 9 bases between them. This CDR3 contains 15 residues. CDR3 coding DNA: TGTGCCAGCAGTGGACTTCCCGCGAACACCGGGGAGCTGTTTTTT. As protein: CASSGLPANTGELFF.

The chain uses TRBV19 and TRBJ2-3; D might be TRBD1 (7 bases). CDR3 length equals 15 residues. CDR1 is LNHDA, CDR2 SQIVND, per germline (reference sequence). V was clipped by 3 bases and J by 4 bases, with 14 bases between them. The CDR3 bases are TGTGCCAGTAGTATGTTCAGGGGGGAGGCAGATACGCAGTATTTT. It codes for CASSMFRGEADTQYF.